This is a list of T cell receptor beta chains from one sample in a study of metastatic and nonmetastatic thyroid tumors. With MiXCR, TCRdb called clones anew from the PCR reads. This sample has approximately 25,000 clones, with 20% to 25% found just once. Sequenced material: blood. These TCRs come from a male donor with papillary thyroid cancer or a benign thyroid nodule (not recorded which). Some clones in this sample may be carry-over from other donors' samples. Both conserved end residues are part of each CDR3. The D gene is left open where the match is weak. Expanded clones get a size class; other rows say once, few or many, or leave the size out.

TRBD1,TRBV6-6,few,TRBJ2-7,CASSYKGGTGGYEQYF,TGTGCCAGCAGTTACAAGGGGGGAACAGGGGGCTACGAGCAGTACTTC
TRBD2,TRBV9,many,TRBJ2-2,CASSKTSGSLAGELFF,TGTGCCAGCAGCAAGACTAGCGGGAGTCTTGCCGGGGAGCTGTTTTTT
TRBD1,TRBV6-1,NA,TRBJ1-6,CASNTQGGNSPLHF,TGTGCCAGCAACACACAGGGGGGAAATTCACCCCTCCACTTT
TRBD2,TRBV19,many,TRBJ2-1,CASSAFPLSAGGYNEQFF,TGTGCCAGTAGTGCTTTCCCCCTCTCGGCGGGAGGTTACAATGAGCAGTTCTTC
NA,TRBV9,many,TRBJ1-6,CASSVAVNNSPLHF,TGTGCCAGCAGCGTCGCAGTCAATAATTCACCCCTCCACTTT
NA,TRBV27,many,TRBJ2-1,CASGLSSRGSSYNEQFF,TGTGCCAGCGGACTTTCTTCAAGGGGAAGCTCCTACAATGAGCAGTTCTTC
TRBD2,TRBV4-1,NA,TRBJ2-1,CASSQVSGRMGNEQFF,TGCGCCAGCAGCCAAGTTAGCGGGAGAATGGGCAATGAGCAGTTCTTC
NA,TRBV6-1,many,TRBJ1-2,CASSSEGYTF,TGTGCCAGCAGTTCCGAAGGCTACACCTTC
NA,TRBV30,few,TRBJ1-1,CAWSVPTGSNTEAFF,TGTGCCTGGAGTGTCCCGACAGGTTCGAACACTGAAGCTTTCTTT
NA,TRBV20-1,medium-sized,TRBJ1-2,CSAPWSFGSGYTF,TGCAGTGCCCCTTGGTCTTTTGGGTCTGGCTACACCTTC
NA,TRBV29-1,many,TRBJ1-1,CSVAQGTNTEAFF,TGCAGCGTTGCTCAGGGGACGAACACTGAAGCTTTCTTT
TRBD1,TRBV2,many,TRBJ1-2,CASSGQGGNYGYTF,TGTGCCAGCAGTGGACAGGGAGGGAACTATGGCTACACCTTC
TRBD1,TRBV18,many,TRBJ2-5,CASSQTRQGQETQYF,TGTGCCAGCTCACAGACAAGACAGGGCCAAGAGACCCAGTACTTC
TRBD1,TRBV7-9,many,TRBJ1-2,CASSLELTGGRGGYTF,TGTGCCAGCAGCCTTGAACTCACAGGGGGCCGTGGAGGCTACACCTTC
NA,TRBV18,many,TRBJ2-7,CASSEGHVYEQYF,TGTGCCAGCTCAGAGGGACACGTCTACGAGCAGTACTTC
NA,TRBV5-1,NA,TRBJ1-2,CASSPDMANYGYTF,TGCGCCAGCAGCCCGGACATGGCTAACTATGGCTACACCTTC
TRBD1,TRBV27,many,TRBJ2-1,CASQDRGYYNEQFF,TGTGCCAGTCAAGACAGGGGCTATTACAATGAGCAGTTCTTC
NA,TRBV12-3/TRBV12-4,many,TRBJ1-2,CASSRAGYYTF,TGTGCCAGCAGTAGGGCAGGGTACTACACCTTC
NA,TRBV7-2,many,TRBJ1-2,CASSLDSLNYGYTF,TGCGCCAGCAGCTTAGACAGCCTTAACTATGGCTACACCTTC
NA,TRBV30,NA,TRBJ1-3,CAWDGGRGNTIYF,TGTGCCTGGGACGGGGGCAGGGGAAACACCATATATTTT
TRBD1,TRBV19,many,TRBJ2-3,CASSPGTGAGDTQYF,TGTGCCAGTAGTCCAGGGACAGGGGCAGGAGATACGCAGTATTTT
TRBD1,TRBV20-1,many,TRBJ1-5,CSAERGGGGNQPQHF,TGCAGTGCCGAGAGAGGAGGGGGCGGCAATCAGCCCCAGCATTTT
NA,TRBV6-1,many,TRBJ2-7,CASRYGPGSPYEQYF,TGTGCCAGCCGTTATGGTCCGGGGTCTCCCTACGAGCAGTACTTC
NA,TRBV27,many,TRBJ2-1,CASSPSGRGTSEQFF,TGTGCCAGCAGTCCATCGGGCAGGGGGACTAGTGAGCAGTTCTTC
NA,TRBV6-1,many,TRBJ1-2,CASVRRDREGGYTF,TGTGCCAGCGTGAGGAGGGACCGAGAGGGTGGCTACACCTTC
NA,TRBV3-1,many,TRBJ2-3,CASSQGGTDTQYF,TGTGCCAGCAGCCAAGGGGGCACAGATACGCAGTATTTT
TRBD2,TRBV6-1,few,TRBJ2-7,CASSAGTGFRLAGDEQYF,TGTGCCAGCAGTGCCGGGACAGGTTTTCGTCTAGCGGGGGACGAGCAGTACTTC
TRBD2,TRBV5-4,many,TRBJ2-2,CASSTGLAVNTGELFF,TGTGCCAGCAGCACAGGACTAGCGGTGAACACCGGGGAGCTGTTTTTT